The 30 T cell receptor beta chains presented below share a single source sample, sequenced in a study of STAT5B mutations in CD4+ large granular lymphocyte leukemia. The assay was immunoSEQ multiplex PCR, and TCRdb's table has in-frame clones only and misses some. This sample has some 20,000 clones, with around 76% found just once. The sequenced sample was CD4+ T cells from blood buffy coats. These receptor sequences come from a human donor in good health.

V is TRBV29-1 and J is TRBJ1-2; D remains ambiguous. This CDR3 region has 14 residues. The germline gives CDR1 SQVTM, CDR2 ANQGSEA. V dropped 3 bases and J dropped 4 bases, with 15 bases sitting between them. The CDR3 bases are TGCAGCGTTGATTCACAGCGAGAAAGCTATGGCTACACCTTC. The encoded protein is CSVDSQRESYGYTF.

The CDR3 DNA reads as TGTGCCAGCACCACAGGGAGGAATCAGCCCCAGCATTTT. It codes for CASTTGRNQPQHF. V is TRBV7-9 and J is TRBJ1-5; D is possibly TRBD1 (6 bases). This CDR3 has 13 amino acids. Between the trimmed V and J ends, which lost 7 bases and 4 bases, there was a span of 11 bases. The germline V gene has CDR1 SEHNR and CDR2 FQNEAQ (reference sequence).

The V gene is TRBV19, the J gene TRBJ2-3, with 10 bases fitting TRBD2. The ends lost 8 bases at V and 0 bases at J; junction bases unmatched: 5. Per the germline V gene, CDR1 is LNHDA and CDR2 is SQIVND (reference sequence). The CDR3 loop spans 15 amino acids. CDR3 loop: CASSTSGQSTDTQYF. CDR3 in DNA: TGTGCCAGTTCGACTAGCGGGCAGAGCACAGATACGCAGTATTTT.

This clone has more than one count but fewer than ten. This chain connects TRBV30 to TRBJ1-5; D not certain. This CDR3 has 15 amino acids. Trimming removed 0 bases at V and 3 bases at J, with 12 bases between. CDR1 and CDR2 (germline): GTSNPN, SVGIG (reference sequence). CDR3 bases: TGTGCCTGGAGTGTACGGCGGCAGGTCAATCAGCCCCAGCATTTT. Translation: CAWSVRRQVNQPQHF.

The chain carries TRBV19 and TRBJ2-1; 10 nucleotides align to TRBD1. From germline, CDR1 is LNHDA and CDR2 SQIVND (reference sequence). V dropped 7 bases and J dropped 6; count of bases not matched to a gene: 9. There are 15 residues in the CDR3. Written as DNA, the CDR3 is TGTGCCAGTAACTCCCGGGACAGGGGCAGCAATGAGCAGTTCTTC. It specifies CASNSRDRGSNEQFF.

The rearrangement joins TRBV28 to TRBJ2-7; possibly TRBD1 for D (6 bases). The CDR3 totals 14 residues. Germline V gives CDR1 MDHEN, CDR2 SYDVKM. Between the trimmed V and J ends, which lost 7 bases and 6 bases, there was a span of 19 bases. The CDR3 sequence: CASTRDTGIGEQYF. CDR3 nucleotides: TGTGCCAGCACCCGGGACACGGGAATAGGCGAGCAGTACTTC.

The V gene is TRBV18, the J gene TRBJ1-3, with a weak D call TRBD1 (6 bases). V was clipped by 2 bases and J by 2 bases, with 13 bases between them. CDR1 is KGHSH and CDR2 is LQKENI in the germline V gene. CDR3 length equals 16 residues. CDR3 DNA sequence: TGTGCCAGCTCACCAGCGATGGCAGGGGCTGGAAACACCATATATTTT. As protein: CASSPAMAGAGNTIYF.

This clone was found a few times. This chain uses TRBV4-1 with TRBJ1-4; D is uncertain. V lost 1 base to trimming and J lost 3 bases, with 9 bases between them. The germline gives CDR1 MGHRA, CDR2 YSYEKL. This CDR3 is built from 15 residues. The CDR3 coding sequence is TGCGCCAGCAGCCAAGGGGATCGGTCTAATGAAAAACTGTTTTTT. Residues: CASSQGDRSNEKLFF.

The chain combines TRBV1 with TRBJ1-1. TRBV1 is termed a pseudogene. The length of the CDR3 is 14 residues. The CDR3 here is CTSSSLTESHGAFF. The CDR3 DNA reads as TGCACCAGCAGCTCCCTAACGGAGTCCCACGGGGCTTTCTTT.

This clone turned up a few times. This chain links TRBV30 with TRBJ1-5, with no clear D. The CDR3 contains 13 residues. V was clipped by 0 bases and J by 4 bases, with 7 bases between them. CDR1 GTSNPN and CDR2 SVGIG come from the germline V gene (reference sequence). The CDR3 loop is CAWSVQGNQPQHF. The DNA for the CDR3 is TGTGCCTGGAGTGTACAAGGAAATCAGCCCCAGCATTTT.

This clone was detected only a few times. V usage is TRBV28 and J usage is TRBJ1-5; 8 bases match TRBD1. The CDR3 totals 14 residues. CDR1 MDHEN and CDR2 SYDVKM come from the germline V gene. V trimming: 8 bases; J trimming: 8 bases; junction bases outside the gene matches: 11. CDR3 coding DNA: TGTGCCAGCCTTGAAACAGGGGGATTGGAGCCCCAGCATTTT. This translates into CASLETGGLEPQHF.

A few counts support this clone. The CDR3 DNA is TGTGCCTGGAGTGGGAACAGGGGCAACTCCTACGAGCAGTACTTC. It codes for CAWSGNRGNSYEQYF. The V and J genes are TRBV30 and TRBJ2-7; 7 nucleotides align to TRBD1. CDR3 size: 15 residues. Germline V gene lookup returns CDR1 GTSNPN and CDR2 SVGIG (reference sequence). The trim removed 1 base at V and 0 bases at J, leaving 6 bases unmatched.

Worth noting for this clone: Relative to the germline gene, one junction end is altered; a read error may explain this. The V and J genes are TRBV2 and TRBJ2-1; no clear D gene. Germline V gives CDR1 SNHLY, CDR2 FYNNEI. The CDR3 is 8 amino acids. Here the CDR3 DNA reads TGTGCCAGCAATAATAGACTCTTC. The encoded protein is CASNNRLF.

Here the CDR3 DNA reads TGTGCCAGCAGCGGGGGGGCAACCGGGGAGCTGTTTTTT. This translates into CASSGGATGELFF. The gene calls are TRBV7-3 and TRBJ2-2; D might be TRBD2 (7 bases). The CDR3 consists of 13 residues. CDR1 is SGHTA and CDR2 is FQGTGA in the germline V gene. Trimming took 5 bases from V and 5 from J, leaving 9 bases between them.

The gene calls are TRBV30 and TRBJ2-4; D not certain. The CDR3 has 14 residues. Looked up from germline, CDR1 is GTSNPN and CDR2 is SVGIG (reference sequence). Trimming removed 7 bases from V and 0 bases from J, with 13 bases in between. The CDR3 reads CALHATRAKNIQYF. The CDR3 DNA is TGTGCCTTACACGCCACGAGAGCCAAAAACATTCAGTACTTC.

J is TRBJ1-2 and V is TRBV9, with no clear D. Between the trimmed V and J ends, which lost 0 bases and 5 bases, there was a span of 8 bases. Germline V lookup: CDR1 SGDLS, CDR2 YYNGEE. The CDR3 totals 13 residues. CDR3 nucleotide sequence: TGTGCCAGCAGCGTAGACAGACGATATGGCTACACCTTC. It specifies CASSVDRRYGYTF. The variable domain in full, completed from reference TRBV9 and TRBJ1-2, reads DSGVTQTPKHLITATGQRVTLRCSPRSGDLSVYWYQQSLDQGLQFLIQYYNGEERAKGNILERFSAQQFPDLHSELNLSSLELGDSALYFCASSVDRRYGYTFGSGTRLTVV.

V gene TRBV10-3 combines with J gene TRBJ2-1; 10 bases map to TRBD1. Germline V CDR1 and CDR2: ENHRY, SYGVKD. V shed 8 bases and J 0 bases; nucleotides not matched to a gene: 7. This CDR3 is built from 16 residues. The CDR3 reads CAIGGQGFRSYNEQFF. The CDR3 DNA follows: TGTGCCATCGGGGGACAGGGGTTCCGCTCCTACAATGAGCAGTTCTTC.

This chain uses TRBV4-1 with TRBJ1-1, with D perhaps matching TRBD1 (5 bases). The CDR3 runs to 15 residues. The V end was cut by 1 base, the J end by 7 bases, with 16 bases between. Germline values: CDR1 MGHRA, CDR2 YSYEKL. The CDR3 loop reads CASSQVGSRGGEAFF. The CDR3 DNA sequence: TGCGCCAGCAGCCAAGTGGGGTCGAGGGGTGGTGAAGCTTTCTTT.

This clone was seen only a few times. This sequence joins TRBV28 and TRBJ1-1; D not resolved. The CDR3 is 15 residues long. Germline V gene lookup returns CDR1 MDHEN and CDR2 SYDVKM. V dropped 6 bases and J dropped 0 bases, with 14 bases sitting between them. The CDR3 spells CASSIGGSMNTEAFF. The CDR3 DNA reads TGTGCCAGCAGCATCGGAGGGTCCATGAACACTGAAGCTTTCTTT.

This clone was observed a handful of times. CDR3 loop: CASTSNQNTEAFF. The CDR3 bases are TGTGCCAGCACGTCGAATCAGAACACTGAAGCTTTCTTT. This sequence joins TRBV7-9 and TRBJ1-1; D ambiguous. Germline CDR1 SEHNR, CDR2 FQNEAQ (reference sequence). The germline V and J ends were trimmed by 7 bases and 1 base, with 10 bases remaining between them. This CDR3 is built from 13 residues.

The V gene is TRBV10-3, the J gene TRBJ2-7; 8 nucleotides align to TRBD2. This CDR3 region has 14 residues. Germline lookup yields CDR1 ENHRY and CDR2 SYGVKD. Trimming removed 0 bases from V and 10 bases from J; junction bases left unmatched: 8. CDR3 sequence (DNA): TGTGCCATCAGTGAGTCGTCTAGCGGGCTTCTTCAGTACTTC. It yields the protein CAISESSSGLLQYF.

The rearrangement joins TRBV5-1 to TRBJ2-1, with unresolved D. Deletions cut 5 bases from V and 3 bases from J, with 15 bases between. CDR3 length: 15 residues. Germline lookup yields CDR1 SGHRS and CDR2 YFSETQ. This CDR3 reads CASRSSQQIYNEQFF. In DNA form, the CDR3 reads TGCGCCAGCAGAAGCTCTCAGCAGATCTACAATGAGCAGTTCTTC. The full variable domain, its missing parts supplied by reference TRBV5-1 and TRBJ2-1, is KAGVTQTPRYLIKTRGQQVTLSCSPISGHRSVSWYQQTPGQGLQFLFEYFSETQRNKGNFPGRFSGRQFSNSRSEMNVSTLELGDSALYLCASRSSQQIYNEQFFGPGTRLTVL.

This rearrangement joins TRBV28 to TRBJ2-7; D uncertain. Trimming took off 7 bases at V and 0 bases at J, with 16 bases between the two ends. Looked up from germline, CDR1 is MDHEN and CDR2 is SYDVKM. The CDR3 spans 15 residues. This CDR3 is CASTWGDKVSYEQYF. In DNA form, the CDR3 reads TGTGCCAGCACCTGGGGTGACAAAGTCTCCTACGAGCAGTACTTC.

The chain uses TRBV5-6 and TRBJ2-3; D call uncertain. The germline gives CDR1 SGHDT, CDR2 YYEEEE. The V and J ends lost 4 bases and 4 bases respectively, with 13 bases between them. This CDR3 region has 14 residues. The CDR3 region has the DNA TGTGCCAGCAGCCTAGGGCCTACTGCAGATACGCAGTATTTT. Protein: CASSLGPTADTQYF.

The chain carries TRBV6-4 and TRBJ2-2; TRBD2 is a possible D gene (6 bases). V was shortened by 4 bases and J by 1 base, with 10 bases between the two germline ends. The germline gives CDR1 MRHNA, CDR2 SNTAGT. This CDR3 is 15 amino acids long. CDR3 sequence reads: CASSALGGNTGELFF. DNA of the CDR3: TGTGCCAGCAGTGCCCTGGGGGGGAACACCGGGGAGCTGTTTTTT.

This clone showed up just once. A junction end diverges from the germline sequence, so it may reflect a read error. The chain recombines TRBV28 with TRBJ2-3; 7 bases are a match to TRBD2. The germline gives CDR1 MDHEN, CDR2 SYDVKM. This CDR3 has 18 residues. Here the CDR3 reads CAGSSPLGGGPGTDTQYF. CDR3 nucleotide sequence: TGTGCCGGCAGTTCTCCTTTGGGGGGAGGGCCCGGCACAGATACGCAGTATTTT.

The V call is TRBV5-4, the J call TRBJ1-1; 7 nucleotides agree with TRBD1. Trimming at V came to 5 bases and at J to 5 bases, leaving 15 bases not matched to a gene. Germline V gene lookup returns CDR1 SGHNT and CDR2 YYREEE (reference sequence). The CDR3 is made up of 16 amino acids. CDR3 loop: CASSRRIQGMWTEAFF. The CDR3 DNA reads TGTGCCAGCAGTCGGAGGATACAGGGGATGTGGACTGAAGCTTTCTTT.

The chain joins TRBV4-3 to TRBJ1-5; D is possibly TRBD1 (6 bases). CDR3 length: 16 residues. The germline V gene encodes CDR1 LGHNA and CDR2 YSLEER. Trimming pared 1 base from V and 0 bases from J, leaving 10 bases between. DNA for the CDR3: TGCGCCAGCAGCCAAGGGGACAACTATAGCAATCAGCCCCAGCATTTT. It translates to CASSQGDNYSNQPQHF.

This sequence joins TRBV30 and TRBJ2-7; D not resolved. Germline CDR1 is GTSNPN and CDR2 is SVGIG (reference sequence). V lost 1 base, J lost 4 bases, and 8 bases lay in between. The CDR3 loop spans 12 amino acids. CDR3 sequence (DNA): TGTGCCTGGAGTGGAAGGGATTACGAGCAGTACTTC. This codes for CAWSGRDYEQYF.

This sequence joins TRBV11-1 and TRBJ2-2; 8 bases align to TRBD2. The CDR3 contains 16 residues. Germline-derived CDR1 and CDR2 are SGHAT and FQDESV (reference sequence). The V gene end was trimmed by 1 base and the J gene end by 5 bases; junction bases not matched to a gene: 6. DNA for the CDR3: TGTGCCAGCAGCTTAGGAATTGGCGGGAGGACCGGGGAGCTGTTTTTT. Its protein is CASSLGIGGRTGELFF.